Shown below are 21 T cell receptor beta chains from a single sample sequenced in a study of blood T cell repertoires in COVID-19. The method was immunoSEQ multiplex PCR; TCRdb's version includes in-frame clones alone and lacks a portion of them. The data hold 150,000 or so clones, with about 88% observed a single time. The sequencing input was peripheral blood. These receptors were collected from a man between 60 and 75 years old with active or convalescent COVID-19.

This chain uses TRBV9 with TRBJ1-3; the match to TRBD1 covers 7 bases. Germline V CDR1 and CDR2: SGDLS, YYNGEE. This CDR3 comprises 14 residues. The V gene end was trimmed by 6 bases and the J gene end by 3 bases; junction bases not matched to a gene: 6. The CDR3 is CASKEAGGGNTIYF. The CDR3 nucleotides read TGTGCCAGCAAAGAAGCAGGGGGTGGAAACACCATATATTTT.

The chain's CDR3 is CASSQRGTGNTIYF. DNA of the CDR3: TGTGCCAGCAGCCAACGGGGGACTGGAAACACCATATATTTT. This chain connects TRBV3-1 (or the pseudogene TRBV3-2) to TRBJ1-3; D is possibly TRBD1 (5 bases). V was clipped by 2 bases and J by 2 bases, with 7 bases between them. From germline, CDR1 is LGHDT and CDR2 YNNKEL (reference sequence). CDR3 length: 14 residues.

V is TRBV7-8 and J is TRBJ2-2; no reliable D call. The germline gives CDR1 SGHVS, CDR2 FQNEAQ. The CDR3 consists of 14 residues. Trimming stripped 6 bases from V and 0 bases from J, with 8 bases between. CDR3 region: CASSWAPNTGELFF. CDR3 bases: TGTGCCAGCAGTTGGGCTCCGAACACCGGGGAGCTGTTTTTT.

The chain couples TRBV19 to TRBJ1-5; 9 positions agree with TRBD1. CDR1 and CDR2 (germline): LNHDA, SQIVND (reference sequence). V dropped 5 bases and J dropped 4; count of bases not matched to a gene: 12. The CDR3 runs 17 residues. The CDR3: CASSGGGTGSLNQPQHF. As DNA, the CDR3 is TGTGCCAGTAGTGGTGGTGGGACAGGGTCCCTAAATCAGCCCCAGCATTTT.

This chain uses TRBV30 with TRBJ1-6; TRBD1 matches 11 bases. There are 17 residues in the CDR3. V was pared by 5 bases and J by 5 bases, with 11 bases of the junction left unmatched. Germline V lookup: CDR1 GTSNPN, CDR2 SVGIG (reference sequence). This CDR3 reads CAWARDRGSLHNSPLHF. The CDR3 DNA is TGTGCCTGGGCCCGGGACAGGGGGTCATTACATAATTCACCCCTCCACTTT.

The genes are TRBV30 and TRBJ1-5; D ambiguous. Trimming left V 2 bases short and J 0 bases short, with 11 bases between. CDR3 length equals 15 residues. The germline V gene encodes CDR1 GTSNPN and CDR2 SVGIG (reference sequence). CDR3 sequence: CAWSPQSVSNQPQHF. The CDR3 bases are TGTGCCTGGAGTCCGCAATCGGTTAGCAATCAGCCCCAGCATTTT.

V is TRBV24-1 and J is TRBJ2-1; 7 bases are a match to TRBD1. Germline V gives CDR1 KGHDR, CDR2 SFDVKD. Trimming took 3 bases from V and 6 from J; bases not matched to a gene: 19. There are 19 residues in the CDR3. The CDR3 region is CATSDRSTGQRDLGNEQFF. The CDR3 bases are TGTGCCACCAGTGATCGCAGCACGGGACAGCGCGATCTTGGCAATGAGCAGTTCTTC.

This chain joins TRBV24-1 and TRBJ2-1; D is possibly TRBD2 (5 bases). CDR3 length equals 14 residues. Germline loops: CDR1 KGHDR, CDR2 SFDVKD. Deletions cut 5 bases from V and 6 bases from J, with 13 bases between. The CDR3 DNA is TGTGCCACCAGTGCCGACACTAGTCTCAATGAGCAGTTCTTC. Translating gives CATSADTSLNEQFF.

The J gene is TRBJ2-7, the V gene TRBV12-5, with 8 positions matching TRBD1. The CDR3 runs to 15 residues. With V trimmed by 6 bases and J by 2 bases, 9 bases remained unmatched. From germline, CDR1 is LGHNT and CDR2 FRNRAP. This CDR3 is CASGKDRELTYEQYF. CDR3 sequence (DNA): TGTGCTAGTGGGAAGGACAGGGAATTAACCTACGAGCAGTACTTC.

The chain uses TRBV12-5 and TRBJ2-1; tentatively, D is TRBD2 (5 bases). V was clipped by 7 bases and J by 5 bases, with 15 bases between them. The CDR3 sequence is 14 residues long. Per the germline V gene, CDR1 is LGHNT and CDR2 is FRNRAP. CDR3 sequence reads: CASVQSAVNNEQFF. CDR3 DNA sequence: TGTGCTAGTGTTCAGTCAGCGGTTAACAATGAGCAGTTCTTC.

This chain connects TRBV4-1 to TRBJ2-2, with D perhaps TRBD1 (6 bases). CDR3 length: 19 residues. Germline lookup yields CDR1 MGHRA and CDR2 YSYEKL. The germline V and J ends were trimmed by 0 bases and 4 bases, with 21 bases remaining between them. The CDR3 protein is CASSQDPLRGRVGTGELFF. The CDR3, as DNA: TGCGCCAGCAGCCAAGATCCCCTCAGGGGCAGGGTAGGCACCGGGGAGCTGTTTTTT.

The chain joins TRBV3-1 (or the pseudogene TRBV3-2) to TRBJ1-3, with no clear D. V was clipped by 0 bases and J by 4 bases, with 10 bases between them. The CDR3 length is 15 residues. CDR1 and CDR2 from the germline V gene are LGHDT and YNNKEL (reference sequence). CDR3 coding DNA: TGTGCCAGCAGCCAAGATGAGGGTTCCGGAAACACCATATATTTT. It translates to CASSQDEGSGNTIYF.

This chain uses TRBV6-5 with TRBJ1-2; D is undetermined. The V gene lost 0 bases and the J gene lost 2 bases, with 10 bases spanning the gap. CDR1 is MNHEY and CDR2 is SVGAGI in the germline V gene. The CDR3 is made up of 15 amino acids. The CDR3 bases are TGTGCCAGCAGTTACTCGGCCGACTTGAACTATGGCTACACCTTC. It translates to CASSYSADLNYGYTF.

This sequence joins TRBV11-2 and TRBJ1-3, with a weak D call TRBD1 (6 bases). This CDR3 region has 13 residues. Between the trimmed V and J ends, which lost 6 bases and 4 bases, there was a span of 10 bases. Per germline, CDR1 SGHAT and CDR2 FQNNGV. The CDR3 DNA reads TGTGCCAGCAGACAGGGTCCAGGAAACACCATATATTTT. This sequence encodes CASRQGPGNTIYF.

The V and J genes are TRBV7-9 and TRBJ2-7, with TRBD1 matching 11 bases. This CDR3 has 16 residues. The J segment lost 7 bases and the V segment lost 5 bases, leaving 13 bases of the junction unmatched. CDR1 and CDR2 from the germline V gene are SEHNR and FQNEAQ (reference sequence). This CDR3 reads CASSRNIGTGGNEQYF. CDR3 bases: TGTGCCAGCAGCCGGAATATCGGGACAGGGGGTAATGAGCAGTACTTC.

CDR3 nucleotide sequence: TGTGCCAGCAGTTACTCCCGACGGACAGCTAACTATGGCTACACCTTC. The encoded protein is CASSYSRRTANYGYTF. The chain links TRBV6-5 to TRBJ1-2; possibly TRBD1 for D (6 bases). The CDR3 has 16 residues. Germline V CDR1 and CDR2: MNHEY, SVGAGI. Deletions cut 0 bases from V and 0 bases from J, with 11 bases between.

CDR3: CASSLGMASTTDTQYF. CDR3 sequence (DNA): TGTGCCAGCAGCTTAGGTATGGCCTCAACGACAGATACGCAGTATTTT. This chain connects TRBV11-2 to TRBJ2-3; D gene unclear. This CDR3 is 16 amino acids long. Germline V gene data show CDR1 as SGHAT and CDR2 as FQNNGV. Trimming shortened V by 1 base and J by 3 bases, and 14 bases separated the two germline ends. The variable domain in full, with the rest retrieved from reference TRBV11-2 and TRBJ2-3, is EAGVAQSPRYKIIEKRQSVAFWCNPISGHATLYWYQQILGQGPKLLIQFQNNGVVDDSQLPKDRFSAERLKGVDSTLKIQPAKLEDSAVYLCASSLGMASTTDTQYFGPGTRLTVL.

The J gene is TRBJ1-6, the V gene TRBV19; the match to TRBD1 covers 10 bases. The CDR3 covers 15 residues. V lost 3 bases, J lost 9 bases, and 5 bases stayed unmatched. Germline assignment: CDR1 LNHDA and CDR2 SQIVND (reference sequence). This CDR3 is CASSIGTGVGSPLHF. The CDR3 region has the DNA TGTGCCAGTAGTATCGGGACAGGGGTAGGTTCACCCCTCCACTTT.

This chain joins TRBV18 and TRBJ1-1, with 7 bases fitting TRBD1. CDR1 is KGHSH and CDR2 is LQKENI in the germline V gene. This CDR3 is 14 amino acids long. The J segment lost 6 bases and the V segment lost 4 bases, leaving 8 bases of the junction unmatched. The CDR3 is CASSLLKTGAEAFF. The CDR3 DNA reads TGTGCCAGCTCACTCTTAAAAACAGGGGCTGAAGCTTTCTTT.

This clone was found once. The chain carries TRBV18 and TRBJ1-5; TRBD1 aligns across 8 bases. Per germline, CDR1 KGHSH and CDR2 LQKENI. V dropped 4 bases and J dropped 3; count of bases not matched to a gene: 11. The CDR3 sequence is 17 residues long. The CDR3 is CASSQVVGQGNNQPQHF. The DNA for the CDR3 is TGTGCCAGCTCACAGGTAGTAGGACAGGGAAACAATCAGCCCCAGCATTTT.

The V and J genes are TRBV5-1 and TRBJ1-6, with unresolved D. Germline assignment: CDR1 SGHRS and CDR2 YFSETQ. The CDR3 has 14 residues. Trimming cost V 0 bases and J 10 bases, with 11 bases left between them. In nucleotides, the CDR3 is TGCGCCAGCAGCTTGGCCGAGAATAGCTCACCCCTCCACTTT. Translating gives CASSLAENSSPLHF.